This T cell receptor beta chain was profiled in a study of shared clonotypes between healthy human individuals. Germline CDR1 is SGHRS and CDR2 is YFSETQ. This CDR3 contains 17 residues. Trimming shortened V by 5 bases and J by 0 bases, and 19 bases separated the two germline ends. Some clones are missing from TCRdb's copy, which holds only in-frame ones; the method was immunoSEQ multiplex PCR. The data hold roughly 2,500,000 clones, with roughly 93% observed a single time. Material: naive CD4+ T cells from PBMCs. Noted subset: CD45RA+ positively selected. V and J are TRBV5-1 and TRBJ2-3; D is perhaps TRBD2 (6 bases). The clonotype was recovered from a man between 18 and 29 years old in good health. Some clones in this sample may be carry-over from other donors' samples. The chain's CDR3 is CASRRDGSRVSTDTQYF. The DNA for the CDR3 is TGCGCCAGCAGGCGGGACGGAAGCAGGGTTAGCACAGATACGCAGTATTTT. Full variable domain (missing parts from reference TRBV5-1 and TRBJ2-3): KAGVTQTPRYLIKTRGQQVTLSCSPISGHRSVSWYQQTPGQGLQFLFEYFSETQRNKGNFPGRFSGRQFSNSRSEMNVSTLELGDSALYLCASRRDGSRVSTDTQYFGPGTRLTVL.